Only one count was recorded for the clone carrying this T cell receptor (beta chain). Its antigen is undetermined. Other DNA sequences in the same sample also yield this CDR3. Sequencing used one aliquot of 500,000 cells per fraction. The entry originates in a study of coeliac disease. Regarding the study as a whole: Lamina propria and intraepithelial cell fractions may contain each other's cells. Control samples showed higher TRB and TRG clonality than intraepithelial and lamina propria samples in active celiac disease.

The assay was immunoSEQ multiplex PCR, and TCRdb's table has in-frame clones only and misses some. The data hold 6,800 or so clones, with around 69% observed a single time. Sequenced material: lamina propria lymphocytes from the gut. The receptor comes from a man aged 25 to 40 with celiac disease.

The DNA of the CDR3 is TGTGCCAGCAGTTACCGATCCGGGACAGGGGGCACTGAAGCTTTCTTT. Protein product: CASSYRSGTGGTEAFF. The chain couples TRBV6-5 to TRBJ1-1; 11 positions match TRBD1. With V trimmed by 2 bases and J by 4 bases, 6 bases remained unmatched. Germline-derived CDR1 and CDR2 are MNHEY and SVGAGI. This CDR3 comprises 16 residues.